The rows below give T cell receptor beta chains drawn from one sample of a study of identical twins. A single record per CDR3 protein comes from TCRdb applying MiXCR to the 5' RACE reads. The table lists under 900,000 distinct CDR3 sequences, about 12% of them singletons, with 1.5% to 2% in the top ten. This same sample was also taken into another study, of yellow fever vaccine responses in identical twins.

Material for sequencing was PBMCs. The origin of the receptors is a woman under 30 in good health. Both conserved end residues are part of each CDR3. The D gene is left open where the match is weak. Only part of the rows carry a size: once, few, many, or a class if the clone is expanded.

NA	few	TRBV20-1	TRBJ2-7	CSAILAHEQYF	TGCAGTGCTATTTTAGCCCACGAGCAGTACTTC
NA	NA	TRBV6-5	TRBJ1-5	CASSFSPGSQPQHF	TGTGCCAGCAGTTTCTCACCCGGGAGTCAGCCCCAGCATTTT
NA	NA	TRBV20-1	TRBJ2-3	CSAYLGLRKATDTQYF	TGCAGTGCTTATCTCGGACTCCGAAAAGCTACAGATACGCAGTATTTT
NA	NA	TRBV20-1	TRBJ1-1	CSARDREGGNTEAFF	TGCAGTGCTAGAGATCGGGAAGGGGGGAACACTGAAGCTTTCTTT
NA	many	TRBV12-3/TRBV12-4	TRBJ2-1	CASSLARPGVHEQFF	TGTGCCAGCAGTTTAGCTCGTCCGGGGGTTCATGAGCAGTTCTTC
NA	many	TRBV20-1	TRBJ2-2	CSAREGYTGELFF	TGCAGTGCTAGAGAGGGGTATACCGGGGAGCTGTTTTTT
NA	few	TRBV7-9	TRBJ2-1	CASSPRGGGRDGDEQFF	TGTGCCAGCAGCCCCCGGGGAGGGGGGCGGGATGGCGATGAGCAGTTCTTC
NA	NA	TRBV29-1	TRBJ2-1	CSMYKVRIQNEQFF	TGCAGCATGTACAAGGTGCGGATTCAAAATGAGCAGTTCTTC
NA	few	TRBV20-1	TRBJ1-1	CSARDNRDLYEAFF	TGCAGTGCTAGAGATAACCGGGACCTATATGAAGCTTTCTTT
NA	few	TRBV6-1	TRBJ2-5	CASSEVGLNPQETQYF	TGTGCCAGCAGTGAAGTGGGGCTCAATCCCCAAGAGACCCAGTACTTC
NA	NA	TRBV3-1	TRBJ2-2	CASSQNHGGRNTGELFF	TGTGCCAGCAGCCAAAATCACGGGGGGCGGAACACCGGGGAGCTGTTTTTT
NA	few	TRBV7-3	TRBJ2-3	CASSLIPTADTQYF	TGTGCCAGCAGCTTAATCCCAACAGCAGATACGCAGTATTTT
NA	many	TRBV5-1	TRBJ1-1	CASSLETGLNTEAFF	TGCGCCAGCAGCTTGGAAACAGGGCTGAACACTGAAGCTTTCTTT
NA	many	TRBV9	TRBJ2-5	CASSVLGETQYF	TGTGCCAGCAGCGTATTAGGAGAGACCCAGTACTTC
NA	NA	TRBV4-1	TRBJ2-2	CASSQVGSGGTGELFF	TGCGCCAGCAGCCAAGTGGGTAGCGGAGGCACCGGGGAGCTGTTTTTT
NA	NA	TRBV18	TRBJ2-2	CASSPPGGSTGELFF	TGTGCCAGCTCACCACCAGGGGGGAGTACCGGGGAGCTGTTTTTT
NA	NA	TRBV4-1	TRBJ1-1	CASSLSVGGIKTFF	TGCGCCAGCAGCCTATCGGTTGGGGGAATTAAGACTTTCTTT
NA	NA	TRBV10-3	TRBJ1-1	CATKDSRTEAFF	TGTGCCACCAAGGACAGCCGTACTGAAGCTTTCTTT
NA	few	TRBV7-2	TRBJ1-5	CASSLGGVWGNQPQHF	TGTGCCAGCAGCTTAGGGGGGGTTTGGGGCAATCAGCCCCAGCATTTT
NA	NA	TRBV24-1	TRBJ1-2	CATSDYQGGGYTF	TGTGCCACCAGTGATTATCAGGGCGGTGGCTACACCTTC
TRBD1	NA	TRBV20-1	TRBJ1-1	CSACGQELTFF	TGCAGTGCTTGTGGACAGGAGTTAACTTTCTTT
TRBD1	few	TRBV6-1	TRBJ1-4	CASSGGQSPNEKLFF	TGTGCCAGCAGTGGGGGACAGTCTCCTAATGAAAAACTGTTTTTT
TRBD1	few	TRBV4-1	TRBJ2-1	CASRFPGQGQHEQFF	TGCGCCAGCAGATTCCCGGGACAGGGTCAGCATGAGCAGTTCTTC
NA	many	TRBV7-9	TRBJ1-5	CASSLVGGVSNQPQHF	TGTGCCAGCAGCTTAGTTGGGGGGGTAAGCAATCAGCCCCAGCATTTT
NA	NA	TRBV7-8	TRBJ1-2	CASSPPYDSGYGYTF	TGTGCCAGCAGCCCGCCTTATGATTCGGGGTATGGCTACACCTTC
TRBD1	few	TRBV7-9	TRBJ1-2	CASRGTGGLNGYTF	TGTGCCAGCAGAGGGACAGGCGGCTTGAATGGCTACACCTTC
NA	few	TRBV10-3	TRBJ2-3	CAISDSPGGERPSDTQYF	TGTGCCATCAGTGATTCCCCGGGGGGCGAAAGGCCCTCAGATACGCAGTATTTT
TRBD1	NA	TRBV7-9	TRBJ1-1	CASSWDRAKAFF	TGTGCCAGCAGCTGGGACAGAGCCAAAGCTTTCTTT
NA	NA	TRBV18	TRBJ2-5	CASSPMQETQYF	TGTGCCAGCTCACCCATGCAAGAGACCCAGTACTTC
NA	NA	TRBV28	TRBJ2-5	CASSLFLASGGGETQYF	TGTGCCAGCAGTTTGTTTCTGGCGTCGGGGGGCGGGGAGACCCAGTACTTC
NA	many	TRBV4-1	TRBJ1-5	CASSQDQSGQPQHF	TGCGCCAGCAGCCAAGATCAGAGTGGGCAGCCCCAGCATTTT
NA	NA	TRBV4-1	TRBJ1-2	CASSQWGTENYGYTF	TGCGCCAGCAGCCAATGGGGCACAGAGAACTATGGCTACACCTTC
TRBD2	few	TRBV5-5	TRBJ2-2	CASSNVAGFNTGELFF	TGTGCCAGCAGTAACGTAGCGGGGTTTAACACCGGGGAGCTGTTTTTT
TRBD1	NA	TRBV19	TRBJ2-5	CASSVGQGWQETQYF	TGTGCCAGTAGTGTAGGACAGGGGTGGCAAGAGACCCAGTACTTC
TRBD1	NA	TRBV14	TRBJ2-5	CASSPLGVTGGRETQYF	TGTGCCAGCAGCCCCCTAGGCGTTACAGGGGGCCGGGAGACCCAGTACTTC
TRBD1	few	TRBV11-2	TRBJ2-1	CASSSYMRTGSYNEQFF	TGTGCCAGCAGCTCATACATGAGGACAGGGTCCTACAATGAGCAGTTCTTC
NA	many	TRBV20-1	TRBJ2-7	CSARDLLGGFPYEQYF	TGCAGTGCTAGAGATCTTTTGGGGGGCTTCCCCTACGAGCAGTACTTC
NA	few	TRBV14	TRBJ1-2	CASSQVGRENYGYTF	TGTGCCAGCAGCCAAGTGGGCAGGGAGAACTATGGCTACACCTTC
NA	many	TRBV6-5	TRBJ1-1	CASSYTPSGDTEAFF	TGTGCCAGCAGTTACACACCTTCAGGGGACACTGAAGCTTTCTTT
NA	few	TRBV27	TRBJ1-5	CASSLKPGLPKPQHF	TGTGCCAGCAGTTTAAAACCGGGACTACCTAAGCCCCAGCATTTT
TRBD1	many	TRBV12-3/TRBV12-4	TRBJ2-2	CASSPRDRGTGELFF	TGTGCCAGCAGTCCCCGAGACAGGGGCACCGGGGAGCTGTTTTTT
TRBD2	few	TRBV12-3/TRBV12-4	TRBJ2-2	CASRPDGLAGGGNTGELFF	TGTGCCAGCCGACCCGACGGGCTAGCGGGGGGTGGTAACACCGGGGAGCTGTTTTTT
TRBD2	many	TRBV5-1	TRBJ2-7	CASSSGLAGVSYEQYF	TGTGCCAGCAGCTCAGGACTAGCGGGAGTCTCCTACGAGCAGTACTTC
TRBD1	many	TRBV20-1	TRBJ1-2	CSARTGTYGYTF	TGCAGTGCCAGGACAGGGACCTATGGCTACACCTTC
NA	NA	TRBV29-1	TRBJ2-5	CSVGLHLVRQETQYF	TGCAGCGTTGGCTTACACTTGGTTCGCCAAGAGACCCAGTACTTC
TRBD1	NA	TRBV4-1	TRBJ2-1	CASSQGDREYNEQFF	TGCGCCAGCAGCCAAGGTGACAGGGAATACAATGAGCAGTTCTTC
TRBD2	many	TRBV11-1	TRBJ2-1	CASSLDSPPSGGGNEQFF	TGTGCCAGCAGCTTAGATTCCCCCCCTAGCGGGGGTGGGAATGAGCAGTTCTTC
NA	NA	TRBV7-9	TRBJ1-1	CASSLVRGATAEAFF	TGTGCCAGCAGCTTAGTGCGGGGGGCAACAGCTGAAGCTTTCTTT
TRBD2	NA	TRBV5-1	TRBJ2-5	CASSRGLAGYLETQYF	TGCGCCAGCAGCAGAGGACTAGCGGGTTATCTGGAGACCCAGTACTTC
NA	few	TRBV10-2	TRBJ1-5	CASSESGGMSNQPQHF	TGCGCCAGCAGTGAGTCGGGGGGAATGAGCAATCAGCCCCAGCATTTT
NA	few	TRBV15	TRBJ2-2	CATSRDTWGVTGELFF	TGTGCCACCAGCAGAGATACGTGGGGGGTCACCGGGGAGCTGTTTTTT
NA	few	TRBV5-1	TRBJ2-1	CASSLAGSRQYNEQFF	TGCGCCAGCAGCTTGGCCGGAAGTCGTCAGTACAATGAGCAGTTCTTC
NA	NA	TRBV28	TRBJ2-5	CASSLCVSREETQYF	TGTGCCAGCAGTTTATGCGTTTCCCGGGAAGAGACCCAGTACTTC
NA	few	TRBV19	TRBJ2-7	CASSIRPNYEQYF	TGTGCCAGTAGTATAAGACCGAACTACGAGCAGTACTTC
TRBD2	NA	TRBV6-5	TRBJ2-5	CASSLAAGGPGETQYF	TGTGCCAGCAGTTTAGCAGCGGGGGGGCCTGGAGAGACCCAGTACTTC
TRBD2	few	TRBV10-3	TRBJ2-7	CAIRQTSGRVGEQYF	TGTGCCATCAGGCAGACTAGCGGGAGGGTAGGCGAGCAGTACTTC
NA	few	TRBV6-1	TRBJ2-2	CASSEMGGLSGELFF	TGTGCCAGCAGTGAAATGGGGGGATTGAGCGGGGAGCTGTTTTTT
NA	many	TRBV12-3/TRBV12-4	TRBJ1-5	CASRGTGMAQPQHF	TGTGCCAGCAGGGGCACAGGGATGGCTCAGCCCCAGCATTTT
NA	NA	TRBV5-1	TRBJ1-4	CASRGFMDYNEKLFF	TGCGCCAGCAGAGGCTTCATGGACTATAATGAAAAACTGTTTTTT
NA	NA	TRBV2	TRBJ2-2	CASSELANTGELFF	TGTGCCAGCAGTGAACTAGCGAACACCGGGGAGCTGTTTTTT